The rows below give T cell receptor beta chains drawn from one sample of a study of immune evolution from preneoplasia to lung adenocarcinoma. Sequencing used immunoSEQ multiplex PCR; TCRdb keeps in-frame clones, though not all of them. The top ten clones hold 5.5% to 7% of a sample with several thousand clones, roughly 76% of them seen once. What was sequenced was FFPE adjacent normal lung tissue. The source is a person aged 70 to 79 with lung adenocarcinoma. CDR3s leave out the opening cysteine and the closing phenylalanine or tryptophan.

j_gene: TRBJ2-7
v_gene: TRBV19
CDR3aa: ASSDLPRDSPLGQY

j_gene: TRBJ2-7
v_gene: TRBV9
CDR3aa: ASSPNPITANEQY

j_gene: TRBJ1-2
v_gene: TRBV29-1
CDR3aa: SVALVVGGYT

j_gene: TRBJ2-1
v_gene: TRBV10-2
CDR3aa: ASRHSQGQF

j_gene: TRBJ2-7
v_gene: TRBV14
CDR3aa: ASSQEGAGGAVHEQY

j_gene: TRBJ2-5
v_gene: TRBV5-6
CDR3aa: ASSFTSGRAGETQY

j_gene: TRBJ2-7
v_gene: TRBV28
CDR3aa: ASSSPPQGEQY

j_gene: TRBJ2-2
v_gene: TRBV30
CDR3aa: AWETGTGNGELF

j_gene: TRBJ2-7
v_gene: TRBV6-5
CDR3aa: ASSRREGEYEQY

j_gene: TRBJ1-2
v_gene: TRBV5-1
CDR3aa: ASSLGEGQGKGYT

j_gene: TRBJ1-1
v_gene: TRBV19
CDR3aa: ASRDQGAEAF

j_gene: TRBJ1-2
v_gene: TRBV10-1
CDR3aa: ASSRGS

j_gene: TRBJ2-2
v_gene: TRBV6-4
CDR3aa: ASSDSTSDYTGELF

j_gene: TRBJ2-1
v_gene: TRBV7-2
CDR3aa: ASRMRHFSYNEQF

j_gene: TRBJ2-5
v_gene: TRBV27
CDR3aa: ASSLDLMGETQY

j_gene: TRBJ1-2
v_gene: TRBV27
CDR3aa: ASSSLMGGGYT

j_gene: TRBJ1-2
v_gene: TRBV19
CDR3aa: ASSIGQPYYGYT